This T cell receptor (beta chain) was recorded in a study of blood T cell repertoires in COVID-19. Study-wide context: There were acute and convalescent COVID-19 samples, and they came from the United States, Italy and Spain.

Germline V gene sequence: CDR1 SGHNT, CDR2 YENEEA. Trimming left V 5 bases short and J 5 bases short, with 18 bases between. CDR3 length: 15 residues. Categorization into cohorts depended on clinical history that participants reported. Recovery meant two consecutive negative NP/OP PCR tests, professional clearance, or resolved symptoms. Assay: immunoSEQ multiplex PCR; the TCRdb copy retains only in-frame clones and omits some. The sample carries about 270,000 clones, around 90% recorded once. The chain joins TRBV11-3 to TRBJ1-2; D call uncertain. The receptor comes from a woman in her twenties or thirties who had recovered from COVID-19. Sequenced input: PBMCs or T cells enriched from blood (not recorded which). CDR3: CASSDRRQATYGYTF. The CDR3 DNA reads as TGTGCCAGCAGCGACCGGAGGCAGGCCACTTATGGCTACACCTTC.